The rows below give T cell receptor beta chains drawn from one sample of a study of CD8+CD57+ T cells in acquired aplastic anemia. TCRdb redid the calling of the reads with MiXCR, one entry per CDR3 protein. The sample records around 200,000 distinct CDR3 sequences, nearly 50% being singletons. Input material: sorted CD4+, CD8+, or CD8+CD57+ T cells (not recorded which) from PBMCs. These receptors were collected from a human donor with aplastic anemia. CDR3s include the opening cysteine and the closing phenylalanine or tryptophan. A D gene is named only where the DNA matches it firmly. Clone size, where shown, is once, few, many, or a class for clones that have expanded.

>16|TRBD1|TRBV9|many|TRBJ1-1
TGTGCCAGCAGCCCAGGGGGGAGGGCGCTGAACACTGAAGCTTTCTTT
CASSPGGRALNTEAFF
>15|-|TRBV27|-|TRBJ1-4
TGTGCCAGCAGTTGGAGGGACACTCAATGGGGAAAACTGTTTTTT
CASSWRDTQWGKLFF
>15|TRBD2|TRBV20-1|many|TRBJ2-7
TGCAGTGCTTGGACCAGCGGGGGGGTCGTATACGAGCAGTACTTC
CSAWTSGGVVYEQYF
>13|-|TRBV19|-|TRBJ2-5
TGTGCCAGTAGTATAATGGCGGAAGAGACCCAGTACTTC
CASSIMAEETQYF
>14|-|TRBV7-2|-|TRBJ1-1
TGTGCCAGCAGCTTGTTTCCCCAGAACACTGAAGCTTTCTTT
CASSLFPQNTEAFF
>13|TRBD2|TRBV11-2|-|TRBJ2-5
TGTGCCAGCAGCTTCAGCGGGATGAAGACCCAGTACTTC
CASSFSGMKTQYF
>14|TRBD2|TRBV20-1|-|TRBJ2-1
TGCAGTGCCGCTGGGAGGGAGCGGTACAATGAGCAGTTCTTC
CSAAGRERYNEQFF
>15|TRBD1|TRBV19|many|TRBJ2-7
TGTGCCAGTAGTAACACGAAGACAGGGCCCTACGGGCAGTACTTC
CASSNTKTGPYGQYF
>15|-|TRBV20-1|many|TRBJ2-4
TGCAGTGCTAGAGATGGTGTGAGGATAGAAAACATTCAGTACTTC
CSARDGVRIENIQYF
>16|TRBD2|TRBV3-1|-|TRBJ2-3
TGTGCCAGCAGCCAAGATAGCGGGGGGGCCACAGATACGCAGTATTTT
CASSQDSGGATDTQYF
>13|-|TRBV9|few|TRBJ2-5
TGTGCCAGCAGCCCGGAACTAGTAGAGACCCAGTACTTC
CASSPELVETQYF
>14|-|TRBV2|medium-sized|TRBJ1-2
TGTGCCAGCAAGGCGGACTACGTCAACTATGGCTACACCTTC
CASKADYVNYGYTF
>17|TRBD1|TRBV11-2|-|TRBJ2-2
TGTGCCAGCAGCATACATCTACAGGGGATCTCCACCGGGGAGCTGTTTTTT
CASSIHLQGISTGELFF
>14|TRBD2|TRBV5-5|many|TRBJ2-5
TGTGCCAGCTCAAATGGGGGACTAGCAGAGACCCAGTACTTC
CASSNGGLAETQYF
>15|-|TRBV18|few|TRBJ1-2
TGTGCCAGCTCCCCTACAGGTGACCCTAACTATGGCTACACCTTC
CASSPTGDPNYGYTF
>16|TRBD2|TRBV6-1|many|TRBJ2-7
TGTGCCAGCAGGTTCGGCACCGGGACTAGCGGGGGACGGCAGTACTTC
CASRFGTGTSGGRQYF
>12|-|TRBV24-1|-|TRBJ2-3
TGTGCCACCTCGGCGCCCACAGATACGCAGTATTTT
CATSAPTDTQYF
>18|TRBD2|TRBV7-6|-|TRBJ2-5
TGTGCCAGCGGCTTAATGTGGGCTAGCGGGGGGGCCTCAGAGACCCAGTACTTC
CASGLMWASGGASETQYF
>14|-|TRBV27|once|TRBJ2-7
TGTGCCAGCAGTTTCGGGACGAGTTCCTACGAGCAGTACTTC
CASSFGTSSYEQYF
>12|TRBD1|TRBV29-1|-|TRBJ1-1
TGCAGCGTTGGGACAGGGCCCACTGAAGCTTTCTTT
CSVGTGPTEAFF
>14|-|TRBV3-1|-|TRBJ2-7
TGTGCCAGCAGCCAGGGTGTTGGTAGGGTCGAGCAGTACTTC
CASSQGVGRVEQYF
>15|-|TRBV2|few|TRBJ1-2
TGTGCCAGCAGCTACCAAAGCGGGGGGAACTATGGCTACACCTTC
CASSYQSGGNYGYTF
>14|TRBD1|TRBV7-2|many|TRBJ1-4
TGTGCCAGCAGCCTCGGACAGGGACCTGAAAAACTGTTTTTT
CASSLGQGPEKLFF
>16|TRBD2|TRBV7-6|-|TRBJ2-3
TGTGCCAGCAGCTCCTCCTTTAGCGGGGACACAGATACGCAGTATTTT
CASSSSFSGDTDTQYF
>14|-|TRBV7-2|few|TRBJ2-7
TGTGCCAGCAGCTTATCACGGGATAGTCACGAGCAGTACTTC
CASSLSRDSHEQYF
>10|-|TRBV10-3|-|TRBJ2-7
TGTGCCGTCGCGACCTACAATCAGTACTTC
CAVATYNQYF
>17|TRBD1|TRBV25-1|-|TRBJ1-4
TGTGCCAGCTCACCCCCCGGAAGGACAGGCCCCAATGAAAAACTGTTTTTT
CASSPPGRTGPNEKLFF
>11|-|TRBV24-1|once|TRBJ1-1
TGTGCCAGCACATGGGGGACTGAAGCTTTCTTT
CASTWGTEAFF
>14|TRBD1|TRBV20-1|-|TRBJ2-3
TGCAGTGCTAGATCCGGACAGGGGGTAGGAACGCAGTATTTT
CSARSGQGVGTQYF
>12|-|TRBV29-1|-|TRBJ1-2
TGCAGCGAGATCACAGGTCTGGGTGGCTACACCTTC
CSEITGLGGYTF
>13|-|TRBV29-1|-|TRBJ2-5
TGCAGCGTTGTGGGGGTACTCGGGGAGACCCAGTACTTC
CSVVGVLGETQYF
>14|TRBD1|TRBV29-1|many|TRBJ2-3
TGCAGCGTTAAGCCGACAGGGTGGACAGATACGCAGTATTTT
CSVKPTGWTDTQYF
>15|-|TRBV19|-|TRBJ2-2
TGTGCCAGTAGAGAAGACAGGTCCTCGTGGGGGGAGCTGTTTTTT
CASREDRSSWGELFF
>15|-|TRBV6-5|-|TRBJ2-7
TGTGCCAGCAGTTACTCCTACTCCGGACAGTACGAGCAGTACTTC
CASSYSYSGQYEQYF
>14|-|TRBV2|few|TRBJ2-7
TGTGCCAGCAGTGACAGGGCGTCGTATGTCGAGCAGTACTTC
CASSDRASYVEQYF
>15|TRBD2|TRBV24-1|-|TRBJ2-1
TGTGCCACCAGTGATACTCGGACTAGCGGGCGTGAGCAGTTCTTC
CATSDTRTSGREQFF
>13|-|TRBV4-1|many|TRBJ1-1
TGCGCCAGCAGCCAAGAGTCCTGGACTGAAGCTTTCTTT
CASSQESWTEAFF
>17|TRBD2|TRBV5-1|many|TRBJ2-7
TGCGCCAGCAGCATCGGACTAGCGGGGGGCCTATCCTACGAGCAGTACTTC
CASSIGLAGGLSYEQYF
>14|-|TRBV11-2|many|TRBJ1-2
TGTGCCAGCAGCGGGGGTAGGGGGGATCGGGGCTACACCTTC
CASSGGRGDRGYTF
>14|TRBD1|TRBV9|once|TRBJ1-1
TGTGCCAGCAGCGACGTTGACAGGGATGGTGAAGCTTTCTTT
CASSDVDRDGEAFF